This T cell receptor beta chain was found in a study of siplizumab effects on memory and regulatory T cells (dated by TCRdb to the late 2010s). For the wider study: The study examined how the anti-CD2 antibody siplizumab affects alloreactive T-cell subsets in allogeneic mixed lymphocyte reactions built from human PBMCs. Beyond this particular receptor, the publication reports: Siplizumab significantly lowered the cumulative frequency of alloreactive sequences that could be traced to unstimulated CD4+ memory T cells. Whether proliferating Tregs from siplizumab cultures were suppressive was not functionally confirmed. Among mappable alloreactive CD4+ clones, the Treg-derived fraction averaged approximately 69% with siplizumab versus 25% to 30% in control reactions. Unstimulated naive T cells appeared to be more diverse than memory T cells, and naive cells seemed to make a substantial contribution to the alloresponse. Sequences below about 10^-5 frequency were poorly captured, so only a minor fraction of alloreactive clones could be mapped to unstimulated subsets. About 80-97% of proliferating CD4+ or CD8+ clones could not be given a naive or memory phenotype.

On this clone itself: The antigen it recognizes is unknown. No base-level quality is on record; no much larger clone is a single base apart.

Sorted unstimulated T cells, along with proliferating T cells recovered from mixed lymphocyte reactions, underwent TCRbeta CDR3 sequencing. Fresh whole blood from fewer than 11 HLA-typed healthy donors was used as the source from which PBMCs were isolated. Unstimulated CD4+ non-regulatory T cells were FACS-sorted to map the origin of alloreactive clones. Reading from cysteine to phenylalanine, the CDR3 counts 14 amino acids. The read is trimmed to its CDR3 DNA, 42 bases read in frame from base 1. V trim: 9 bases; J trim: 1 base; unmatched bases: 9. The CDR1 and CDR2 encoded by the germline V gene are MDHEN and SYDVKM. Preparation of the library involved the immunoSEQ multiplex PCR assay. Roughly 100,000 TCR templates per sample were assayed on the deep sequencing platform. Genomic DNA extracted from sorted T cells was the material used for TCRbeta CDR3 sequencing. As for the authors' bioinformatics: Clonal analysis of TCRbeta CDR3 data was done in the R programming language. Alloreactive CD4+ and CD8+ clones were defined by comparing unstimulated samples with post-reaction CFSE-low samples. Regulatory or non-regulatory origin of alloreactive CD4+ clones was assigned by matching sequences to the sorted unstimulated Treg and non-Treg repertoires. In TCRdb, the immuneACCESS table is reduced to in-frame sequences with V and J assigned. These tables do not hold every clone; where another copy was compared, an unresolved V gene accounts for under half, and the others remain unexplained. The D gene and trimming were derived from the DNA, and the V and J assignments and clone size from that table. This sample gives about 120,000 clones in total; approximately 92% of them show up just once. The ten largest clones capture approximately 0.17% of the sample.

Sequenced sample: non-Treg CD4+ T cells sorted from blood. What the cell subset or site label conveys for this sample: FACS-sorted unstimulated CD4+ non-regulatory T cells. The V gene is TRBV28 and the J gene is TRBJ2-7; 7 middle bases align to TRBD1. This sequence was found in a human donor in good health. The CDR3 in this case is CASSTRQGSYEQYF. In nucleotides, the sequence is TGTGCCAGTTCAACCCGACAGGGATCCTACGAGCAGTACTTC.